The table lists the clone carrying this TCR beta chain with many counts. Antigen specificity is unknown. This CDR3 spans 15 amino acids. V was trimmed by 3 bases and J by 1 base, leaving 15 bases between them. Germline V gene lookup returns CDR1 SQVTM and CDR2 ANQGSEA. The record originates from a study of identical twins. Study-wide findings and caveats: The study drew conclusions from cross-sectional statistical analysis, not from following the same donors. Zero-insertion results could be subject to partial confounding by invariant MAIT and iNKT cells.

Template switching, a step in the protocol, added a universal primer site, and cDNA carried unique molecular identifiers. Using its own MiXCR run on the 5' RACE reads, TCRdb lists one record per CDR3 protein. The data contain 450,000 to 500,000 distinct CDR3 sequences, around 15% of them singletons. These data were also filed under a second study, of yellow fever vaccine responses in identical twins.

This TCR came from a woman aged 18-29 years in good health. Sequenced input: CD4+ T cells sorted from blood. The chain combines TRBV29-1 with TRBJ1-1, with D uncertain. The CDR3 spells CSVEAGLIKNTEAFF. CDR3 in DNA: TGCAGCGTTGAGGCAGGACTGATCAAGAACACTGAAGCTTTCTTT.